This entry lists 6 T cell receptor beta chains sequenced from one sample in a study of T cells in Graves' hyperthyroidism and ophthalmopathy. Amplification of TCR beta CDR3 regions used RNA as the template. In the first-round RT-PCR of the TCR CDR3, the HTBI primer set was used. TCRdb re-analysed the multiplex PCR reads in MiXCR, keeping a single row per CDR3 protein. The table shows about 55,000 distinct CDR3 sequences, with approximately 53% occurring only once. Sequences were obtained from blood. The receptor set was obtained from a woman aged 60-70 years with Graves' ophthalmopathy.

This rearrangement joins TRBV5-1 to TRBJ2-1, with 7 bases identical to TRBD2. V lost 4 bases and J lost 3; bases outside the gene matches: 13. The CDR3 covers 17 residues. Germline-derived CDR1 and CDR2 are SGHRS and YFSETQ. CDR3 amino acids: CASSLVRGVISYNEQFF. The CDR3 bases are TGCGCCAGCAGCCTGGTTCGGGGGGTCATAAGCTACAATGAGCAGTTCTTC.

The CDR3 loop is CATSDRTGHTF. The CDR3 nucleotides read TGTGCCACCAGTGACCGGACAGGCCACACCTTC. The V call is TRBV24-1, the J call TRBJ1-2; 7 bases agree with TRBD1. The CDR3 length is 11 residues. V gave up 4 bases and J gave up 12 bases; unmatched junction bases: 4. From germline, CDR1 is KGHDR and CDR2 SFDVKD.

The V gene is TRBV6-1, the J gene TRBJ1-2; D unresolved. The germline CDR1 and CDR2 sequences are MNHNS and SASEGT. V lost 3 bases and J lost 0, with 8 bases in between. CDR3 length: 14 amino acids. The CDR3 bases are TGTGCCAGCAGTGAGGGTCGGACTAACTATGGCTACACCTTC. Encoded protein: CASSEGRTNYGYTF.

The V gene is TRBV5-6, the J gene TRBJ2-7; D perhaps matches TRBD1 (5 bases). Germline lookup yields CDR1 SGHDT and CDR2 YYEEEE. Trimming pared 2 bases from V and 2 bases from J, leaving 8 bases between. CDR3 length: 13 residues. The CDR3 spells CASSFGAAYEQYV. CDR3 bases: TGTGCCAGCAGCTTTGGGGCCGCCTACGAGCAGTACGTC.

J is TRBJ2-5 and V is TRBV11-2, with D possibly matching TRBD1 (6 bases). Germline V gene lookup returns CDR1 SGHAT and CDR2 FQNNGV. V lost 0 bases, J lost 4 bases, and 12 bases lay in between. The CDR3 is 15 residues long. The CDR3 protein is CASSLDHSRGETQYF. Written as DNA, the CDR3 is TGTGCCAGCAGCTTAGATCATAGCAGGGGAGAGACCCAGTACTTC.

This rearrangement joins TRBV20-1 to TRBJ2-5; D is perhaps TRBD2 (7 bases). The CDR3 is 15 amino acids. Germline loops: CDR1 DFQATT, CDR2 SNEGSKA (reference sequence). V lost 2 bases to trimming and J lost 2 bases, with 15 bases between them. The CDR3 spells CSARQGREQQETQYF. The CDR3 nucleotides are TGCAGTGCTAGACAGGGGCGGGAGCAGCAAGAGACCCAGTACTTC.